This T cell receptor (beta chain) was observed in a study of beta chain features in type 1 diabetes. The ends lost 4 bases at V and 9 bases at J; junction bases unmatched: 6. Per the germline V gene, CDR1 is GTSNPN and CDR2 is SVGIG (reference sequence). This CDR3 is built from 12 residues. The investigators reverse transcribed all of the isolated RNA, so they sequenced expressed TCRB transcripts. The table came from immunoSEQ multiplex PCR; TCRdb's copy has only in-frame clones and leaves some out. The sample shows some 410,000 clones, approximately 14% of them seen only once. Input material: naive CD4+ T cells from blood. The sequence derives from a man younger than 40 in good health. This chain links TRBV30 with TRBJ1-2, with 9 bases identical to TRBD1. The CDR3 nucleotides are TGTGCCTGGAAACGGGACAGGGTGCGCTACACCTTC. Translation: CAWKRDRVRYTF. Drawing the rest from reference TRBV30 and TRBJ1-2, the complete variable domain is SQTIHQWPATLVQPVGSPLSLECTVEGTSNPNLYWYRQAAGRGLQLLFYSVGIGQISSEVPQNLSASRPQDRQFILSSKKLLLSDSGFYLCAWKRDRVRYTFGSGTRLTVV.